The clone carrying this TCR beta chain occurred a few times. Its antigen is unidentified. The data stem from a study of T-cell memory formation after mild COVID-19. Study-level points and caveats: Shrinking CD4+ clones were chiefly CM and EM; CD8+ ones were chiefly EMRA. Pre-infection memory held some responding clones, suggesting pre-existing cross-reactive T cells responded.

Employing constant-segment primers, 5'RACE generated TCR alpha and TCR beta cDNA libraries bearing sample barcodes and UMIs. A single record per CDR3 protein comes from TCRdb applying MiXCR to the 5' RACE reads. The profile shows around 340,000 distinct CDR3 sequences, about an eighth of them singletons. The sequenced sample consisted of PBMCs or a T cell subset sorted from them (not recorded which). The clonotype comes from a man between 18 and 35 years old who had mild COVID-19 (a few samples of this study predate the infection). Cell type and time point are not known.

The CDR3, as DNA: TGCGCCAGCAGCTTGGGGGATGTCGGCGGCAATCAGCCCCAGCATTTT. Translating it yields CASSLGDVGGNQPQHF. This rearrangement joins TRBV5-1 to TRBJ1-5; no firm D call. The CDR3 contains 16 residues. Trimming took off 0 bases at V and 2 bases at J, with 12 bases between the two ends. Germline assignment: CDR1 SGHRS and CDR2 YFSETQ.